Listed below are T cell receptor beta chains from one sample, sequenced in a study of blood T cell repertoires in COVID-19. Sequenced by immunoSEQ multiplex PCR; TCRdb stores in-frame clones only, minus some. The sample carries 59,000 or so clones, roughly 70% recorded once. Sequenced sample: peripheral blood. Every receptor here comes from a woman in her forties or fifties with active or convalescent COVID-19. CDR3s include the opening cysteine and the closing phenylalanine or tryptophan. The D gene is left open where the match is weak. Size values are once, few and many counts, or a class for expanded clones, and some rows have none.

J gene: TRBJ2-1; clone size: few; V gene: TRBV5-1; D gene: TRBD2; CDR3 protein: CASSPTRGGSYNEQFF; CDR3 DNA: TGCGCCAGCAGTCCCACCCGGGGGGGGTCCTACAATGAGCAGTTCTTC
J gene: TRBJ2-1; clone size: few; V gene: TRBV30; D gene: TRBD2; CDR3 protein: CAWSREANNEQFF; CDR3 DNA: TGTGCCTGGAGCCGGGAGGCAAACAATGAGCAGTTCTTC
J gene: TRBJ2-3; clone size: -; V gene: TRBV5-4; D gene: -; CDR3 protein: CASSLGQATDTQYF; CDR3 DNA: TGTGCCAGCAGCTTGGGACAGGCCACAGATACGCAGTATTTT
J gene: TRBJ2-1; clone size: -; V gene: TRBV4-1; D gene: -; CDR3 protein: CASSQMEGGIYNEQFF; CDR3 DNA: TGCGCCAGCAGCCAGATGGAGGGAGGAATTTACAATGAGCAGTTCTTC
J gene: TRBJ2-7; clone size: -; V gene: TRBV25-1; D gene: TRBD2; CDR3 protein: CASSTTTGLAGMSYEQYF; CDR3 DNA: TGTGCCAGCAGTACCACCACCGGACTAGCGGGAATGTCCTACGAGCAGTACTTC
J gene: TRBJ2-3; clone size: few; V gene: TRBV7-9; D gene: TRBD1; CDR3 protein: CASSPQGTSTDTQYF; CDR3 DNA: TGTGCCAGCAGCCCACAGGGGACGAGCACAGATACGCAGTATTTT
J gene: TRBJ2-3; clone size: -; V gene: TRBV7-2; D gene: -; CDR3 protein: CASSLRRSTDTQYF; CDR3 DNA: TGTGCCAGCAGCTTAAGGAGGAGCACAGATACGCAGTATTTT
J gene: TRBJ2-7; clone size: -; V gene: TRBV4-1; D gene: -; CDR3 protein: CASSPWSGRFHEQYF; CDR3 DNA: TGCGCCAGCAGCCCTTGGAGCGGAAGATTCCACGAGCAGTACTTC
J gene: TRBJ2-5; clone size: -; V gene: TRBV24-1; D gene: TRBD1; CDR3 protein: CATSDLQGTGRETQYF; CDR3 DNA: TGTGCCACCAGTGATTTACAAGGGACAGGGCGAGAGACCCAGTACTTC
J gene: TRBJ2-3; clone size: few; V gene: TRBV6-1; D gene: TRBD2; CDR3 protein: CASSEISGGTDTQYF; CDR3 DNA: TGTGCCAGCAGTGAAATTAGCGGGGGCACAGATACGCAGTATTTT
J gene: TRBJ2-7; clone size: -; V gene: TRBV2; D gene: -; CDR3 protein: CATQTPRDEQYF; CDR3 DNA: TGTGCCACCCAGACCCCTCGGGACGAGCAGTACTTC
J gene: TRBJ2-1; clone size: -; V gene: TRBV7-9; D gene: TRBD2; CDR3 protein: CASSSRGAGVVEQFF; CDR3 DNA: TGTGCCAGCAGTTCCCGTGGGGCGGGAGTCGTTGAGCAGTTCTTC
J gene: TRBJ2-7; clone size: -; V gene: TRBV19; D gene: TRBD2; CDR3 protein: CASSPLAGGPYEQYF; CDR3 DNA: TGTGCCAGTAGTCCACTAGCGGGAGGGCCCTACGAGCAGTACTTC
J gene: TRBJ1-3; clone size: -; V gene: TRBV13; D gene: TRBD1; CDR3 protein: CASSSPGQGLRGNTIYF; CDR3 DNA: TGTGCCAGCAGCTCACCGGGACAGGGGCTTCGAGGAAACACCATATATTTT
J gene: TRBJ1-6; clone size: once; V gene: TRBV5-1; D gene: -; CDR3 protein: CASSLSTSSPLHF; CDR3 DNA: TGCGCCAGCAGCCTCTCGACAAGTTCACCCCTCCACTTT
J gene: TRBJ2-7; clone size: -; V gene: TRBV19; D gene: -; CDR3 protein: CASSTGNSEQYF; CDR3 DNA: TGTGCCAGTAGTACCGGGAATTCCGAGCAGTACTTC
J gene: TRBJ2-3; clone size: -; V gene: TRBV24-1; D gene: -; CDR3 protein: CATSAPGTDTQYF; CDR3 DNA: TGTGCCACCAGTGCCCCCGGGACAGATACGCAGTATTTT
J gene: TRBJ1-1; clone size: -; V gene: TRBV19; D gene: -; CDR3 protein: CASTVVGVRTEAFF; CDR3 DNA: TGTGCCAGTACTGTGGTGGGCGTACGAACTGAAGCTTTCTTT
J gene: TRBJ1-2; clone size: -; V gene: TRBV7-2; D gene: TRBD1; CDR3 protein: CASSSPDRGESYGYTF; CDR3 DNA: TGTGCCAGCAGCTCCCCGGACAGGGGGGAATCCTATGGCTACACCTTC
J gene: TRBJ2-7; clone size: -; V gene: TRBV5-5; D gene: TRBD1; CDR3 protein: CASSPRPGQGSYEQYF; CDR3 DNA: TGTGCCAGCAGCCCTAGACCGGGACAGGGTTCCTACGAGCAGTACTTC
J gene: TRBJ1-2; clone size: -; V gene: TRBV10-3; D gene: -; CDR3 protein: CAISESPLGGYGYTF; CDR3 DNA: TGTGCCATCAGTGAGTCTCCTTTAGGAGGCTATGGCTACACCTTC
J gene: TRBJ2-7; clone size: -; V gene: TRBV19; D gene: TRBD2; CDR3 protein: CASNSRSGTFYEQYF; CDR3 DNA: TGTGCCAGTAACTCACGAAGCGGGACCTTCTACGAGCAGTACTTC
J gene: TRBJ1-2; clone size: -; V gene: TRBV5-6; D gene: TRBD1; CDR3 protein: CASSFRQGAGFF; CDR3 DNA: TGTGCCAGCAGCTTTCGACAGGGGGCTGGCTTCTTC
J gene: TRBJ1-2; clone size: -; V gene: TRBV6-5; D gene: -; CDR3 protein: CASSYEGWGGYTF; CDR3 DNA: TGTGCCAGCAGTTACGAGGGTTGGGGTGGCTACACCTTC
J gene: TRBJ2-5; clone size: -; V gene: TRBV5-4; D gene: -; CDR3 protein: CASSLDTGSETQYF; CDR3 DNA: TGTGCCAGCAGCTTGGATACAGGGTCAGAGACCCAGTACTTC
J gene: TRBJ2-1; clone size: -; V gene: TRBV14; D gene: TRBD2; CDR3 protein: CASSQLTSGFYNEQFF; CDR3 DNA: TGTGCCAGCAGCCAACTTACTAGCGGGTTTTACAATGAGCAGTTCTTC
J gene: TRBJ1-1; clone size: -; V gene: TRBV4-1; D gene: -; CDR3 protein: CASSQDPGISEAFF; CDR3 DNA: TGCGCCAGCAGCCAAGATCCGGGGATTAGTGAAGCTTTCTTT
J gene: TRBJ1-1; clone size: -; V gene: TRBV19; D gene: TRBD1; CDR3 protein: CASSIEGDRREAFF; CDR3 DNA: TGTGCCAGTAGTATAGAGGGGGACAGGAGAGAAGCTTTCTTT
J gene: TRBJ1-1; clone size: few; V gene: TRBV9; D gene: TRBD1; CDR3 protein: CASSTDRANTEAFF; CDR3 DNA: TGTGCCAGCAGTACCGACAGGGCCAACACTGAAGCTTTCTTT
J gene: TRBJ1-1; clone size: -; V gene: TRBV24-1; D gene: -; CDR3 protein: CATSDGAKGNTEAFF; CDR3 DNA: TGTGCCACCAGTGATGGGGCCAAGGGTAACACTGAAGCTTTCTTT
J gene: TRBJ1-3; clone size: -; V gene: TRBV19; D gene: -; CDR3 protein: CASSDSPSSGNTIYF; CDR3 DNA: TGTGCCAGTAGTGACTCTCCGAGCTCTGGAAACACCATATATTTT
J gene: TRBJ2-1; clone size: -; V gene: TRBV28; D gene: TRBD2; CDR3 protein: CASSFSGLANNEQFF; CDR3 DNA: TGTGCCAGCAGTTTTTCAGGACTAGCGAACAATGAGCAGTTCTTC
J gene: TRBJ1-1; clone size: -; V gene: TRBV18; D gene: TRBD1; CDR3 protein: CASSRGQGAGTEAFF; CDR3 DNA: TGTGCCAGCTCACGGGGACAGGGGGCAGGAACTGAAGCTTTCTTT
J gene: TRBJ2-1; clone size: -; V gene: TRBV18; D gene: TRBD2; CDR3 protein: CASSPPRLAGGIYNEQFF; CDR3 DNA: TGTGCCAGCTCACCACCGCGGCTAGCGGGAGGGATCTACAATGAGCAGTTCTTC
J gene: TRBJ2-5; clone size: -; V gene: TRBV7-8; D gene: -; CDR3 protein: CASSLGRQSQETQYF; CDR3 DNA: TGTGCCAGCAGCTTAGGAAGACAGTCCCAAGAGACCCAGTACTTC
J gene: TRBJ2-6; clone size: -; V gene: TRBV4-1; D gene: -; CDR3 protein: CASSPLLAGANVLTF; CDR3 DNA: TGCGCCAGCAGCCCACTTCTTGCTGGGGCCAACGTCCTGACTTTC
J gene: TRBJ1-6; clone size: -; V gene: TRBV2; D gene: -; CDR3 protein: CASSQAVASDSPLHF; CDR3 DNA: TGTGCCAGCAGCCAAGCGGTTGCCAGTGATTCACCCCTCCACTTT
J gene: TRBJ2-3; clone size: -; V gene: TRBV6-4; D gene: TRBD1; CDR3 protein: CASSDSPDRATDTQYF; CDR3 DNA: TGTGCCAGCAGTGACTCTCCGGACAGGGCCACAGATACGCAGTATTTT
J gene: TRBJ2-7; clone size: few; V gene: TRBV2; D gene: TRBD2; CDR3 protein: CASSEPPRLAGANEQYF; CDR3 DNA: TGTGCCAGCAGTGAACCACCTCGACTAGCGGGAGCGAACGAGCAGTACTTC
J gene: TRBJ2-1; clone size: few; V gene: TRBV5-1; D gene: TRBD1; CDR3 protein: CASSLVGGQGAGEQFF; CDR3 DNA: TGCGCCAGCAGCCTGGTGGGGGGACAGGGGGCAGGTGAGCAGTTCTTC
J gene: TRBJ1-4; clone size: -; V gene: TRBV19; D gene: TRBD1; CDR3 protein: CASSIRQGESEKLFF; CDR3 DNA: TGTGCCAGTAGTATCAGACAGGGTGAAAGTGAAAAACTGTTTTTT
J gene: TRBJ1-5; clone size: -; V gene: TRBV3-1/TRBV3-2; D gene: TRBD1; CDR3 protein: CASSQGQAYQPQHF; CDR3 DNA: TGTGCCAGCAGCCAGGGACAGGCCTATCAGCCCCAGCATTTT
J gene: TRBJ2-1; clone size: -; V gene: TRBV25-1; D gene: TRBD2; CDR3 protein: CASSPRRLAGEKWDEQFF; CDR3 DNA: TGTGCCAGCAGCCCTCGTAGACTAGCGGGAGAAAAATGGGATGAGCAGTTCTTC
J gene: TRBJ2-7; clone size: -; V gene: TRBV7-9; D gene: -; CDR3 protein: CASSSSGSYEQYF; CDR3 DNA: TGTGCCAGCAGCTCGTCCGGGTCCTACGAGCAGTACTTC
J gene: TRBJ2-1; clone size: -; V gene: TRBV4-1; D gene: -; CDR3 protein: CASSPGGSSYNEQFF; CDR3 DNA: TGCGCCAGCAGCCCCGGAGGGAGCTCCTACAATGAGCAGTTCTTC
J gene: TRBJ2-3; clone size: -; V gene: TRBV6-5; D gene: TRBD1; CDR3 protein: CASRDDRVNTDTQYF; CDR3 DNA: TGTGCCAGCAGAGACGACAGGGTTAACACAGATACGCAGTATTTT
J gene: TRBJ2-1; clone size: once; V gene: TRBV29-1; D gene: -; CDR3 protein: CRPRTEAYNEQFF; CDR3 DNA: TGCAGACCAAGGACTGAAGCCTACAATGAGCAGTTCTTC
J gene: TRBJ1-5; clone size: few; V gene: TRBV7-9; D gene: -; CDR3 protein: CASSSTTGNQPQHF; CDR3 DNA: TGTGCCAGCAGCTCCACCACAGGGAATCAGCCCCAGCATTTT
J gene: TRBJ2-7; clone size: few; V gene: TRBV2; D gene: TRBD2; CDR3 protein: CASSGAGVYEQYF; CDR3 DNA: TGTGCCAGCAGTGGGGCGGGAGTCTACGAGCAGTACTTC
J gene: TRBJ2-3; clone size: -; V gene: TRBV2; D gene: TRBD1; CDR3 protein: CASSDWGTDTDTQYF; CDR3 DNA: TGTGCCAGCAGTGATTGGGGGACAGACACAGATACGCAGTATTTT